This entry lists 18 T cell receptor beta chains sequenced from one sample in a study of blood T cells in healthy people across ages (dated by TCRdb to between 2014 and 2017). Preparation of the library involved 5' RACE. The sequencing machine was an Illumina HiSeq 2500. A second PCR of about 7 to 12 cycles was performed with a sample-barcoded 5' primer and a J-beta primer mix. Starting from the raw public reads, TCRdb applied fastp trimming at Q25, assembled clones with MiXCR and retained in-frame beta chains. Entries are consolidated by CDR3 protein sequence, retaining the most common genes and DNA. Recorded for this sample are approximately 320,000 distinct CDR3 sequences; around 30% of them occurred a single time. The ten top clones hold about 30% of the sample. Sequenced material: blood. The receptors here all came from a woman in her seventies in good health.

The J gene is TRBJ1-6, the V gene TRBV2, with TRBD1 as a possible D gene (6 bases). CDR3 length equals 14 residues. V lost 3 bases and J lost 9, with 12 bases in between. The germline gives CDR1 SNHLY, CDR2 FYNNEI. The CDR3 region has the DNA TGTGCCAGCAGTGATGGAGGGGGACGTTCACCCCTCCACTTT. It is translated as CASSDGGGRSPLHF.

The rearrangement uses TRBV20-1 and TRBJ1-2; maybe TRBD1 (5 bases). CDR1 and CDR2 (germline): DFQATT, SNEGSKA (reference sequence). V shed 4 bases and J shed 7 bases, with 13 bases lying between them. The CDR3 sequence is 12 residues long. CDR3 nucleotides: TGCAGTGCTATGTGGGGGAACGGTGGCTACACCTTC. It yields the protein CSAMWGNGGYTF.

The count of this clonotype is one. J is TRBJ1-2 and V is TRBV28; D is possibly TRBD1 (5 bases). CDR1 is MDHEN, CDR2 SYDVKM, per germline. This CDR3 has 13 residues. Between the trimmed V and J ends, which lost 6 bases and 6 bases, there was a span of 14 bases. The CDR3 nucleotides are TGTGCCAGCAGGGAACAACCCAGGGATGGCTACACCTTC. Translating it yields CASREQPRDGYTF.

This clonotype was observed a handful of times. The chain has TRBV12-3 or TRBV12-4 and TRBJ1-5; D is uncertain. Trimming removed 5 bases from V and 7 bases from J, with 18 bases in between. CDR3 length equals 15 residues. CDR3 in DNA: TGTGCCAGCAGTCCTTCGTCTAAGGGCAGACAGCCCCAGCATTTT. Translating it yields CASSPSSKGRQPQHF.

This clonotype was seen a single time. The chain combines TRBV27 with TRBJ2-3; no clear D. Per germline, CDR1 MNHEY and CDR2 SMNVEV (reference sequence). CDR3 length: 11 residues. V shed 8 bases and J shed 6 bases, with 9 bases lying between them. CDR3 region: CASHWADTQYF. Here the CDR3 DNA reads TGTGCCAGCCATTGGGCCGATACGCAGTATTTT.

The chain employs TRBV7-8 and TRBJ2-7, with TRBD2 matching over 7 bases. With V trimmed by 8 bases and J by 6 bases, 16 bases remained unmatched. Germline V gene sequence: CDR1 SGHVS, CDR2 FQNEAQ. The CDR3 length is 15 residues. The CDR3 DNA reads TGTGCCAGCGGCAGTTCGACTAGCAGGTCCCTCGAGCAGTACTTC. Translation: CASGSSTSRSLEQYF.

The sample holds a few counts of this clonotype. The gene calls are TRBV4-1 and TRBJ2-2; D is ambiguous. Looked up from germline, CDR1 is MGHRA and CDR2 is YSYEKL. The V and J ends lost 1 base and 3 bases respectively, with 18 bases between them. The CDR3 is made up of 18 amino acids. The chain's CDR3 is CASSQGMVHQLYTGELFF. For the CDR3, the DNA is TGCGCCAGCAGCCAAGGAATGGTCCATCAGCTCTACACCGGGGAGCTGTTTTTT.

This sequence joins TRBV4-1 and TRBJ1-2; D gene unclear. Trimming took off 0 bases at V and 6 bases at J, with 11 bases between the two ends. The germline gives CDR1 MGHRA, CDR2 YSYEKL. The CDR3 sequence is 14 residues long. As DNA, the CDR3 is TGCGCCAGCAGCCAAGATATGGTTTCTGATGGCTACACCTTC. It translates to CASSQDMVSDGYTF.

The V call is TRBV15, the J call TRBJ1-2; D perhaps matches TRBD1 (6 bases). The CDR3 is made up of 17 amino acids. Germline CDR1 is LNHNV and CDR2 is YYDKDF (reference sequence). V was shortened by 0 bases and J by 6 bases, with 20 bases between the two germline ends. The CDR3 nucleotides are TGTGCCACCAGCAGAGATCTACTCATGGGGGGCCAGGATGGCTACACCTTC. As protein: CATSRDLLMGGQDGYTF.

This chain links TRBV3-1 with TRBJ2-1, with 11 bases matching TRBD2. Germline CDR1 LGHDT, CDR2 YNNKEL (reference sequence). The V and J ends lost 4 bases and 4 bases, in that order; junction bases with no gene match: 6. The CDR3 covers 16 residues. CDR3 sequence: CASSRIGTSGYNEQFF. The CDR3, as DNA: TGTGCCAGCAGCCGGATAGGGACTAGCGGTTACAATGAGCAGTTCTTC.

This clonotype showed up many times. The J gene is TRBJ1-6, the V gene TRBV6-5, with 7 bases lining up with TRBD1. The length of the CDR3 is 15 residues. V lost 6 bases, J lost 7 bases, and 9 bases stayed unmatched. Looked up from germline, CDR1 is MNHEY and CDR2 is SVGAGI. CDR3 sequence (DNA): TGTGCCAGCAGGGACTCGACAGGGAGGAATTCACCCCTCCACTTT. Translated: CASRDSTGRNSPLHF.

At least ten counts were recorded for this clonotype. The chain joins TRBV7-9 to TRBJ1-4; D not certain. Germline assignment: CDR1 SEHNR and CDR2 FQNEAQ (reference sequence). This CDR3 has 14 amino acids. Between the trimmed V and J ends, which lost 3 bases and 7 bases, there was a span of 12 bases. Here the CDR3 DNA reads TGTGCCAGCAGCTTGACGGGAGTAGGTGAAAAACTGTTTTTT. This sequence encodes CASSLTGVGEKLFF.

This chain links TRBV20-1 with TRBJ2-5, with D unclear. This CDR3 contains 14 residues. V was clipped by 3 bases and J by 1 base, with 12 bases between them. Germline-derived CDR1 and CDR2 are DFQATT and SNEGSKA (reference sequence). CDR3 in DNA: TGCAGTGCTAGCGGGCCGGAGACCCAAGAGACCCAGTACTTC. Protein sequence: CSASGPETQETQYF.

J is TRBJ2-7 and V is TRBV29-1, with D possibly TRBD1 on 6 matching bases. Germline CDR1 SQVTM, CDR2 ANQGSEA. This CDR3 region has 13 residues. Trimming removed 1 base at V and 5 bases at J, with 12 bases between. The CDR3 DNA is TGCAGCGTTGAAGGGGCACAGGGAAACGAGCAGTACTTC. Translation gives CSVEGAQGNEQYF.

The sample holds many counts of this clonotype. The chain carries TRBV10-3 and TRBJ1-3; tentative D call: TRBD1 (6 bases). Germline CDR1 is ENHRY and CDR2 is SYGVKD. CDR3 size: 15 residues. The ends were cut back, 6 bases at V and 0 bases at J, with 12 bases in the middle. This CDR3 is CAIRPTGDSGNTIYF. CDR3 DNA: TGTGCCATCAGACCGACAGGCGACTCTGGAAACACCATATATTTT.

V gene TRBV2 combines with J gene TRBJ2-4, with D hard to call. CDR3 length equals 14 residues. The germline V and J ends were trimmed by 5 bases and 0 bases, with 8 bases remaining between them. Germline lookup yields CDR1 SNHLY and CDR2 FYNNEI. The CDR3 loop reads CASSPNKAKNIQYF. CDR3 nucleotide sequence: TGTGCCAGCAGTCCGAACAAAGCCAAAAACATTCAGTACTTC.

This clonotype was seen only a few times. The chain employs TRBV10-3 and TRBJ2-1; 12 bases align to TRBD2. Germline CDR1 reads ENHRY; CDR2 reads SYGVKD. Germline trimming cut 11 bases from V and 6 bases from J; bases unmatched to any gene: 8. The CDR3 contains 14 residues. DNA of the CDR3: TGTGCCGTCGGGTTACTAGCGGGGGGCAATGAGCAGTTCTTC. This sequence encodes CAVGLLAGGNEQFF.

This clonotype was recorded at least ten times. The chain links TRBV29-1 to TRBJ2-1; 10 nucleotides align to TRBD2. CDR1 is SQVTM, CDR2 ANQGSEA, per germline. After removal of 4 bases from V and 9 bases from J, the junction contained 18 bases not matched to a gene. This CDR3 spans 17 amino acids. CDR3 residues: CSVATSSLSGRAAEQFF. The CDR3 DNA sequence: TGCAGCGTTGCTACCTCGTCGTTGAGCGGGAGGGCCGCTGAGCAGTTCTTC.